Presented here are 25 T cell receptor beta chains from one specimen sequenced in a study of CDR3 diversity in severe acne (dated by TCRdb to about 2019). Library preparation employed PCR. The listed sequencing device is Illumina HiSeq 2000. TCRdb took the public reads, trimmed them with fastp at Q25, ran MiXCR for clone calling and kept in-frame beta chains. When rows share a CDR3 protein, they turn into one entry using the most common DNA and genes. The sample records some 85,000 distinct CDR3 sequences, under 55% of which are singletons. Jointly, the top ten make up under 14% of the sample. The sequenced material came from blood. The source is a male donor with severe acne vulgaris.

The chain couples TRBV20-1 to TRBJ2-3, with 9 bases that match TRBD2. Germline V gene data show CDR1 as DFQATT and CDR2 as SNEGSKA (reference sequence). V shed 4 bases, J shed 2 bases, and the junction held 1 base outside the gene matches. The CDR3 runs to 13 residues. The chain's CDR3 is CSATSGITDTQYF. CDR3 DNA sequence: TGCAGTGCTACTAGCGGGATCACAGATACGCAGTATTTT.

Note on this clonotype: A read error may explain this, as a much larger clone is one base away. Since the CDR3 does not end with the conserved phenylalanine or tryptophan, this likely comes from a read error. V is TRBV5-5 and J is TRBJ2-5; no definite D call. The CDR3 has 14 residues. Trimming removed 0 bases at V and 5 bases at J, with 11 bases between. Germline V gene data show CDR1 as SGHKS and CDR2 as YYEKEE (reference sequence). For the CDR3, the DNA is TGTGCCAGCAGCTTGGGATTTGGTTTTGAGACCCAGTACTAC. Amino acid sequence: CASSLGFGFETQYY.

The genes are TRBV20-1 and TRBJ2-5; perhaps TRBD2 as D (6 bases). This CDR3 has 14 amino acids. Germline CDR1 DFQATT, CDR2 SNEGSKA (reference sequence). Trimming took off 6 bases at V and 6 bases at J, with 20 bases between the two ends. The CDR3 sequence: CSASSPGDLQTQYF. The CDR3 DNA is TGCAGTGCCAGCAGCCCCGGGGACTTACAGACCCAGTACTTC.

This clonotype was found many times. The chain couples TRBV10-1 to TRBJ2-5; the match to TRBD1 covers 8 bases. The CDR3 consists of 16 residues. Germline CDR1 WNHNN, CDR2 SYGVQD (reference sequence). V gave up 2 bases and J gave up 2 bases; unmatched junction bases: 7. For the CDR3, the DNA is TGCGCCAGCAGTGAGGGACAGGGAGCCGTACAAGAGACCCAGTACTTC. Amino acid sequence: CASSEGQGAVQETQYF.

This sequence joins TRBV7-9 and TRBJ2-5, with D maybe TRBD1 (5 bases). Germline CDR1 and CDR2: SEHNR and FQNEAQ (reference sequence). V lost 0 bases and J lost 13, with 12 bases in between. The CDR3 has 12 residues. This CDR3 reads CASSLAEQDRYF. The CDR3 DNA sequence: TGTGCCAGCAGCTTAGCGGAACAGGACCGGTACTTC. The entire variable domain, with the rest obtained from reference TRBV7-9 and TRBJ2-5, is as follows: DTGVSQNPRHKITKRGQNVTFRCDPISEHNRLYWYRQTLGQGPEFLTYFQNEAQLEKSRLLSDRFSAERPKGSFSTLEIQRTEQGDSAMYLCASSLAEQDRYFGPGTRLLVL.

Concerning this clonotype itself: One junction end disagrees with the germline gene, perhaps due to a read error. CDR3 DNA sequence: TGTGCCAGCAGCTCTTCGGGACACCAGAACACTGAAGCTTCCTTT. Encoded protein: CASSSSGHQNTEASF. This chain joins TRBV7-9 and TRBJ1-1; tentatively, D is TRBD1 (6 bases). Germline V gene sequence: CDR1 SEHNR, CDR2 FQNEAQ (reference sequence). The CDR3 contains 15 residues.

The chain couples TRBV28 to TRBJ1-6; the D is unclear. The CDR3 contains 13 residues. The V gene lost 7 bases and the J gene lost 9 bases, with 13 bases spanning the gap. Per the germline V gene, CDR1 is MDHEN and CDR2 is SYDVKM. CDR3 sequence (DNA): TGTGCCAGCACACGGTTTATAGGTTCACCCCTCCACTTT. Amino acids: CASTRFIGSPLHF.

This clonotype was observed many times. DNA of the CDR3: TGCAGTGCTAGAGGGGCGCTAGCGGGAGAATCCTACAATGAGCAGTTCTTC. Translated: CSARGALAGESYNEQFF. The rearrangement uses TRBV20-1 and TRBJ2-1, with TRBD2 identical over 10 bases. This CDR3 spans 17 amino acids. Germline lookup yields CDR1 DFQATT and CDR2 SNEGSKA (reference sequence). Trimming removed 1 base from V and 1 base from J; junction bases left unmatched: 7.

Worth noting for this clonotype: A much larger clone differs by one base, so this may be a read error. The CDR3 ends on some other residue instead of the conserved phenylalanine or tryptophan, so this is likely a read error. This CDR3 reads CASSPRSYYNEQFL. Written as DNA, the CDR3 is TGTGCCAGTAGTCCCCGGTCCTACTACAATGAGCAGTTCCTC. The chain carries TRBV19 and TRBJ2-1; D not resolved. Germline V CDR1 and CDR2: LNHDA, SQIVND (reference sequence). V shed 5 bases and J shed 3 bases, with 11 bases lying between them. The CDR3 covers 14 residues.

The table lists this clonotype with many counts. This rearrangement joins TRBV5-8 to TRBJ2-7; weak D call: TRBD2 (5 bases). CDR3 length: 13 residues. Germline V CDR1 and CDR2: SGHTS, YDEGEE. Trimming took 2 bases from V and 2 from J, leaving 8 bases between them. The CDR3 region has the DNA TGTGCCAGCAGCTTTGAGGGTCCCTACGAGCAGTACTTC. Residues: CASSFEGPYEQYF.

The V gene is TRBV5-4, the J gene TRBJ1-1; D ambiguous. With 10 bases removed from V and 11 bases from J, the gap between germline ends came to 21 bases. The CDR3 sequence is 12 residues long. Germline CDR1 is SGHNT and CDR2 is YYREEE (reference sequence). CDR3 nucleotide sequence: TGTGCCCTCGACGTTGGAGGGAAAGGGGCTTTCTTT. The encoded protein is CALDVGGKGAFF.

This clonotype appeared many times. This chain joins TRBV4-3 and TRBJ2-7; 8 bases are a match to TRBD2. Germline loops: CDR1 LGHNA, CDR2 YSLEER. The V gene end was trimmed by 0 bases and the J gene end by 3 bases; junction bases not matched to a gene: 10. The length of the CDR3 is 17 residues. The CDR3 DNA is TGCGCCAGCAGCCAAGATTGGGCGGGAGGACTACACTACGAGCAGTACTTC. This codes for CASSQDWAGGLHYEQYF.

This clonotype occurred a few times. An end of the junction does not agree with germline; a read error may underlie this. The V and J genes are TRBV6-5 and TRBJ2-5; 12 bases map to TRBD2. The DNA end is more similar to TRBJ2-7, so the J call may be wrong. The CDR3 contains 16 residues. From germline, CDR1 is MNHEY and CDR2 SVGAGI. The CDR3 here is CAGSRLGTSGWDEQYF. DNA for the CDR3: TGTGCCGGCAGTCGATTGGGGACTAGCGGGTGGGACGAGCAGTACTTC.

This clonotype appeared many times. The chain employs TRBV12-3 or TRBV12-4 and TRBJ2-6; 8 positions agree with TRBD2. Germline trimming cut 0 bases from V and 4 bases from J; bases unmatched to any gene: 11. The CDR3 runs to 19 residues. CDR3 sequence: CASSLASAGGARGANVLTF. The CDR3 nucleotides are TGTGCCAGCAGTTTAGCCTCAGCCGGGGGGGCTAGAGGGGCCAACGTCCTGACTTTC.

The genes are TRBV6-1 and TRBJ2-2; TRBD1 matches 8 bases. Germline assignment: CDR1 MNHNS and CDR2 SASEGT. CDR3 length equals 16 residues. The ends lost 3 bases at V and 5 bases at J; junction bases unmatched: 8. The CDR3 coding sequence is TGTGCCAGCAGTGAGAGGGCAGGGGGCTGGACCGGGGAGCTGTTTTTT. Translation gives CASSERAGGWTGELFF.

In its sample, this clonotype was seen many times. The chain combines TRBV5-1 with TRBJ1-1; 7 bases are a match to TRBD1. V lost 5 bases to trimming and J lost 5 bases; unmatched junction nucleotides: 9. CDR3 size: 14 residues. Germline lookup yields CDR1 SGHRS and CDR2 YFSETQ. CDR3 amino acids: CASRRKDRATEAFF. The CDR3 region has the DNA TGCGCCAGCAGGCGGAAAGACAGGGCGACTGAAGCTTTCTTT. The whole variable domain, filled in from reference TRBV5-1 and TRBJ1-1, reads KAGVTQTPRYLIKTRGQQVTLSCSPISGHRSVSWYQQTPGQGLQFLFEYFSETQRNKGNFPGRFSGRQFSNSRSEMNVSTLELGDSALYLCASRRKDRATEAFFGQGTRLTVV.

This clonotype appeared once. The V and J genes are TRBV29-1 and TRBJ2-7; D remains unclear. This CDR3 comprises 14 residues. The ends were cut back, 1 base at V and 0 bases at J, with 10 bases in the middle. CDR1 is SQVTM and CDR2 is ANQGSEA in the germline V gene. The CDR3 sequence is CSVEGPPASYEQYF. The CDR3 coding sequence is TGCAGCGTTGAAGGACCGCCCGCCTCCTACGAGCAGTACTTC.

This chain joins TRBV29-1 and TRBJ2-3; 7 bases fit TRBD2. The CDR3 sequence is 14 residues long. Germline CDR1 and CDR2: SQVTM and ANQGSEA. V was pared by 3 bases and J by 5 bases, with 8 bases of the junction left unmatched. CDR3 DNA: TGCAGCGTTGACGTGGAGACGGGGGGAGATACGCAGTATTTT. Translation: CSVDVETGGDTQYF.

The rearrangement links TRBV9 to TRBJ2-3; perhaps TRBD2 as D (6 bases). The CDR3 is made up of 14 amino acids. With 3 bases removed from V and 11 bases from J, the gap between germline ends came to 19 bases. In germline, CDR1 is SGDLS, CDR2 YYNGEE. The CDR3: CASSEYGASEGQYF. CDR3 DNA: TGTGCCAGCAGCGAATACGGGGCTAGCGAGGGGCAGTATTTT.

As concerns this clonotype: This may be a read error: a much more frequent sequence differs by one nucleotide. The chain links TRBV9 to TRBJ2-5; D assignment may be TRBD1 or TRBD2 (5 bases each). Germline V gene lookup returns CDR1 SGDLS and CDR2 YYNGEE. The CDR3 has 14 amino acids. V was trimmed by 3 bases and J by 1 base, leaving 10 bases between them. CDR3 DNA sequence: TGTGCCAGCAGCGGACCCGGGACCCAAGAGACCCAGTACTTC. The encoded protein is CASSGPGTQETQYF.

This rearrangement joins TRBV7-9 to TRBJ1-2; no reliable D call. Germline lookup yields CDR1 SEHNR and CDR2 FQNEAQ (reference sequence). This CDR3 has 12 residues. Trimming left V 0 bases short and J 8 bases short, with 7 bases between. The CDR3 bases are TGTGCCAGCAGCTTAGCGGTAGACGGCTACACCTTC. Its translation is CASSLAVDGYTF.

This clonotype was seen ten or more times. The genes are TRBV19 and TRBJ2-2; D unclear. The germline V gene encodes CDR1 LNHDA and CDR2 SQIVND (reference sequence). There are 13 residues in the CDR3. V lost 6 bases to trimming and J lost 1 base, with 6 bases between them. The DNA for the CDR3 is TGTGCCAGTAGCAAGGGGAACACCGGGGAGCTGTTTTTT. It translates to CASSKGNTGELFF.

The chain recombines TRBV20-1 with TRBJ2-3, with 10 bases lining up with TRBD2. The J segment lost 4 bases and the V segment lost 1 base, leaving 14 bases of the junction unmatched. This CDR3 comprises 18 residues. The germline V gene encodes CDR1 DFQATT and CDR2 SNEGSKA (reference sequence). CDR3 in amino acids: CSARVGEASGSVADTQYF. The CDR3 region has the DNA TGCAGTGCTAGAGTGGGGGAGGCTAGCGGGAGTGTCGCAGATACGCAGTATTTT.

The chain uses TRBV10-3 and TRBJ2-2; TRBD2 is a possible D gene (6 bases). Germline values: CDR1 ENHRY, CDR2 SYGVKD. Trimming took 0 bases from V and 12 from J, leaving 11 bases between them. The CDR3 length is 13 residues. The CDR3 spells CAISESAGWKLFF. In nucleotides, the CDR3 is TGTGCCATCAGTGAGTCAGCGGGTTGGAAGCTGTTTTTT.

V is TRBV10-3 and J is TRBJ1-3; 8 nucleotides match TRBD1. The CDR3 loop spans 16 amino acids. With 4 bases clipped from V and 0 bases from J, the junction kept 5 bases outside the gene matches. Germline values: CDR1 ENHRY, CDR2 SYGVKD. The CDR3 nucleotides read TGTGCCATCAGTGCGACAGGGGAGAGCTCTGGAAACACCATATATTTT. Encoded protein: CAISATGESSGNTIYF.